Listed below are T cell receptor beta chains from one sample, sequenced in a study of T cell changes during pregnancy in multiple sclerosis. Here immunoSEQ multiplex PCR was the method, and the copy in TCRdb shows in-frame clones only, minus some. The sample has tens of thousands of clones; roughly 87% are singletons. The specimen comprised CD8+ T cells from peripheral blood mononuclear cells, sampled before pregnancy. The receptor set was obtained from a female donor with multiple sclerosis, enrolled in a pregnancy study. Both conserved end residues are part of each CDR3. A row's size may be missing; if present it is once, few, many or a size class.

.	17	TRBV5-1	CASSLVGTGTFSYEQYF
.	15	TRBV27	CASSLTGTAIYEQYF
once	16	TRBV4-3	CASSQDLAGGHGELFF
few	10	TRBV6-1	CASSYIEAFF
.	15	TRBV27	CASSPGTGGNQPQHF
.	13	TRBV27	CASSLQNNQPQHF
.	16	TRBV6-4	CASSSDMTSGADTQYF
.	14	TRBV13	CASSLWGEGEKLFF
.	14	TRBV7-2	CASSAGQGSGEAFF
once	15	TRBV28	CASSFSGGLNNEQFF
.	15	TRBV4-3	CASSPGRTGSTEAFF
.	16	TRBV7-3	CASSLGTGGRGTEAFF
.	16	TRBV4-3	CASSQDATAKGQPQHF
once	11	TRBV5-1	CASSSTGEAFF
.	11	TRBV30	CAWSVGREQYF
.	19	TRBV9	CASSIRRGGQAQGSHEQYF
.	16	TRBV5-6	CASSFMLLGEEGEQYF
once	15	TRBV4-3	CASSFSSGTYNEQFF
few	15	TRBV5-6	CASSLVPTLSTEQYF
once	12	TRBV30	CAWGQGSYEQYF
.	13	TRBV30	CAWSPGQGFEQYF
.	15	TRBV19	CASSILVGSADTQYF
.	14	TRBV9	CASSAGGPNNEQFF
.	15	TRBV27	CASSLTTSGMDEQYF
.	19	TRBV10-3	CAISEALAGGERSFGTQYF
.	13	TRBV6-6	CASNPARVNEQFF
.	16	TRBV4-3	CASSQDLAGETYEQYF
.	15	TRBV4-1	CASRGSGGFLGELFF
many	16	TRBV6-1	CASSEAASEYINEQFF
.	16	TRBV6-6	CASSYPGQGESSPLHF
.	17	TRBV7-9	CASSSGTSGVHRNEQFF
.	15	TRBV19	CASSTIRQGSYEQYF
.	15	TRBV19	CASSIQGTIYNEQFF
.	15	TRBV19	CASSMSSGSTYEQYF
.	14	TRBV7-9	CASSLAEGLAGALF
.	12	TRBV13	CASGIQGAEQYF
once	15	TRBV27	CASSLSRQINHGYTF
few	15	TRBV11-3	CASSLTARPDYGYTF
.	15	TRBV4-3	CASSQETGVNQPQHF
once	16	TRBV27	CASSSPQADATDTQYF
.	14	TRBV4-3	CASSQGTLNTEAFF
once	15	TRBV4-3	CASSPGQRDTGELFF
.	15	TRBV11-2	CASSLAGTDPYEQYF
.	14	TRBV6-5	CASSNSGESDEQYF